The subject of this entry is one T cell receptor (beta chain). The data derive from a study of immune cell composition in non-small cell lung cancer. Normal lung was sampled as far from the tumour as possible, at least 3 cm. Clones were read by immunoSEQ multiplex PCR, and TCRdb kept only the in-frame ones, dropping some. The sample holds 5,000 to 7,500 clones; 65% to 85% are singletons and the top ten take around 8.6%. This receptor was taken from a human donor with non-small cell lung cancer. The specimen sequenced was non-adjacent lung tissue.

The CDR3 loop reads CATSRGTSGYNEQFF. The DNA of the CDR3 is TGTGCCACCAGCAGAGGGACTAGCGGATACAATGAGCAGTTCTTC. J is TRBJ2-1 and V is TRBV15; 10 nucleotides agree with TRBD2. CDR3 length equals 15 residues. Trimming cost V 1 base and J 4 bases; bases outside gene matches: 1. Germline CDR1 reads LNHNV; CDR2 reads YYDKDF (reference sequence).